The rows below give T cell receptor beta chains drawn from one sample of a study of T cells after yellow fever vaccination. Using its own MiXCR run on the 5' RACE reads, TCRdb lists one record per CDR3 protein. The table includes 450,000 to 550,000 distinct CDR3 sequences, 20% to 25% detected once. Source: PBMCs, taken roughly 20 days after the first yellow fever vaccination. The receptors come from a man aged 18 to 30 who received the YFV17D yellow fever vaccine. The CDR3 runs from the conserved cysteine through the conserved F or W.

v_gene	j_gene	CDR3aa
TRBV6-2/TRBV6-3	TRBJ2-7	CASSSARQNHYEQYF
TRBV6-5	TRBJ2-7	CASSYSPGTGVDEQYF
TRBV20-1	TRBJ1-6	CSAYRTGGAVGNSPLHF
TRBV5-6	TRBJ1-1	CASNPGPGRWDTEAFF
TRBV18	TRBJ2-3	CASSPPRGGSDTQYF
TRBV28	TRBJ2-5	CASNGAQETQYF
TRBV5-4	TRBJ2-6	CASSWGGTGRSGANVLTF
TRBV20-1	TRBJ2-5	CSARDSASRDWETQYF
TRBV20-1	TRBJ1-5	CSARLGDLQPQHF
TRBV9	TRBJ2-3	CASSVVGGVTDTQYF
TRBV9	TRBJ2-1	CASSVVLAGGLGYNEQFF
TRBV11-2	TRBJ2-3	CASSGVRVADTQYF
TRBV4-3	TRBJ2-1	CASSLKGGIYNEQFF
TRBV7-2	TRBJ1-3	CASSPGPFSGNTIYF
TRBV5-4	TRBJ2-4	CASSLANGAKNIQYF
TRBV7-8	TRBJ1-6	CASSLVSGLSSYNSPLHF
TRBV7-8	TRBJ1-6	CASRILDNSPLHF
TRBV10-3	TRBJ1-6	CAAGGGPGSPLHF
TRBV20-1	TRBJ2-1	CSARLVDRNEQFF
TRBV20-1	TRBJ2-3	CSSRTGVGTDTQYF
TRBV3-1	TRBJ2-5	CASSLPQTRGETQYF
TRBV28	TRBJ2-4	CASSFIGQGVRVAKNIQYF
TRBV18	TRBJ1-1	CASSHSGLVNTEAFF
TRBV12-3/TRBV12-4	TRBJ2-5	CASGRQGGETQYF
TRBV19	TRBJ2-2	CASSRFGGGGAGGELFF
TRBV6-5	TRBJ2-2	CASSYSRGGRGTGELFF
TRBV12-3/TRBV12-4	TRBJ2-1	CASSPPWGEGGTGEQFF
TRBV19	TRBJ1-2	CATTGGYGYTF
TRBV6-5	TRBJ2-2	CASSYPSVTGELFF
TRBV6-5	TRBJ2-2	CASSYGGVATGELFF
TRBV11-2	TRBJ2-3	CASSLFGGITDTQYF
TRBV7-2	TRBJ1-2	CASSATGGNNYGYTF
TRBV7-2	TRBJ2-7	CASSRGLGSSYEQYF
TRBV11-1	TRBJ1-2	CASSLGAASYTF
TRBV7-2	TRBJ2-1	CALGVAGGPSYNEQFF
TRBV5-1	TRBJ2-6	CASSLGQANVLTF
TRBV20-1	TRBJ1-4	CSAQPREGNEKLFF
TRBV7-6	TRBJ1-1	CASSLGQTGGDTEAFF
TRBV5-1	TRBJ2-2	CATPRDSANTGELFF
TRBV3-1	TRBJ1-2	CASSQARDISNYGYTF
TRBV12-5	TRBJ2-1	CASGYVVAYNEQFF
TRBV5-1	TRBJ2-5	CASSFLGARVGETQYF
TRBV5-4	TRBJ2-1	CASSLGGGKDNEQFF
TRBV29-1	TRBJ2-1	CSVDALAGSYNEQFF
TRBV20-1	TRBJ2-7	CSAATPGTGNVYEQYF
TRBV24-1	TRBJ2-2	CATSDPGTGTTGELFF
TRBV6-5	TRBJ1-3	CASSYGAGVGNTIYF
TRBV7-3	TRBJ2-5	CASSLSRERRETQYF